The rows below give T cell receptor beta chains drawn from one sample of a study of OX40 agonist ivuxolimab in advanced cancers. Sequenced by immunoSEQ multiplex PCR; TCRdb stores in-frame clones only, minus some. The table includes more than 65,000 clones, around nine tenths detected once. The sequenced sample was CD4+ or CD8+ T cells sorted from blood, obtained in a trial of the OX40 agonist ivuxolimab. The receptors shown here come from an adult with an advanced solid tumor such as melanoma, head and neck, liver or kidney cancer. CDR3s include the opening cysteine and the closing phenylalanine or tryptophan. A D gene is named only where the DNA matches it firmly. Clone sizes are given selectively: once, few, many, or a class where the clone is expanded.

V	size	J	D	CDR3	DNA
TRBV5-1	-	TRBJ1-1	-	CASSLGQPNTEAFF	TGCGCCAGCAGCTTGGGGCAGCCGAACACTGAAGCTTTCTTT
TRBV6-5	-	TRBJ1-1	-	CASSYQGGRMNTEAFF	TGTGCCAGCAGTTACCAAGGAGGGAGAATGAACACTGAAGCTTTCTTT
TRBV2	-	TRBJ2-5	TRBD1	CASSDFRTGGAETQYF	TGTGCCAGCAGTGATTTCCGGACAGGGGGCGCAGAGACCCAGTACTTC
TRBV11-2	-	TRBJ1-2	-	CASSLEGFGYTF	TGTGCCAGCAGCTTAGAAGGGTTCGGCTACACCTTC
TRBV7-2	-	TRBJ2-2	-	CASYNRGTGELFF	TGTGCCAGCTATAACCGGGGTACCGGGGAGCTGTTTTTT
TRBV29-1	few	TRBJ2-3	-	CSALRSRSSTDTQYF	TGCAGCGCCCTTAGGAGTCGCTCTAGCACAGATACGCAGTATTTT
TRBV14	-	TRBJ1-1	-	CASSQQNTEAFF	TGTGCCAGCAGCCAACAGAACACTGAAGCTTTCTTT
TRBV6-6	-	TRBJ1-2	TRBD1	CASSTVDRGYGYTF	TGTGCCAGCAGTACGGTGGACAGGGGTTATGGCTACACCTTC
TRBV5-1	-	TRBJ1-6	TRBD1	CASRGQGDSPLHF	TGCGCCAGCCGAGGACAGGGGGATTCACCCCTCCACTTT
TRBV19	-	TRBJ2-1	TRBD1	CASSISQGVNEQFF	TGTGCCAGTAGTATAAGTCAGGGGGTGAATGAGCAGTTCTTC
TRBV7-2	-	TRBJ2-7	-	CASSFRGAGGHEQYF	TGTGCCAGCAGCTTCCGCGGGGCAGGTGGGCACGAGCAGTACTTC
TRBV2	-	TRBJ1-3	-	CASSVRGSGNTIYF	TGTGCCAGCAGTGTAAGGGGCTCTGGAAACACCATATATTTT
TRBV7-2	-	TRBJ2-1	TRBD1	CASSRTDRGGNEQFF	TGTGCCAGCAGCCGAACGGACAGGGGGGGCAATGAGCAGTTCTTC
TRBV7-9	-	TRBJ1-5	-	CASSPQVNQPQHF	TGTGCCAGCAGTCCCCAGGTTAATCAGCCCCAGCATTTT
TRBV13	once	TRBJ2-7	-	CASSLGETRAAYEQYF	TGTGCCAGCAGCTTAGGCGAGACAAGAGCAGCCTACGAGCAGTACTTC
TRBV4-1	-	TRBJ1-2	-	CASSPAGPGSYTF	TGCGCCAGCAGCCCGGCCGGCCCTGGTTCCTACACCTTC
TRBV2	-	TRBJ2-7	-	CASKSAYEQYF	TGTGCCAGCAAGAGTGCGTACGAGCAGTACTTC
TRBV14	-	TRBJ1-1	-	CASSQQLLTTEAFF	TGTGCCAGCAGCCAACAACTGTTAACCACTGAAGCTTTCTTT
TRBV20-1	-	TRBJ1-3	-	CSATGGNTIYF	TGCAGTGCTACGGGTGGAAACACCATATATTTT
TRBV5-6	-	TRBJ2-5	-	CASSLGGHPGKTQYF	TGTGCCAGCAGCTTGGGGGGACACCCTGGGAAGACCCAGTACTTC
TRBV18	few	TRBJ2-7	-	CASSSKTGQYEQYF	TGTGCCAGCTCAAGTAAGACAGGTCAATACGAGCAGTACTTC
TRBV5-6	-	TRBJ2-7	TRBD2	CASSLRLAGVTEQYF	TGTGCCAGCAGCTTGCGGCTAGCGGGAGTAACCGAGCAGTACTTC
TRBV5-1	-	TRBJ2-4	TRBD1	CASSLRTGENIQYF	TGCGCCAGCAGCCTTCGGACAGGGGAAAACATTCAGTACTTC
TRBV11-2	-	TRBJ2-1	-	CASSLDKIRRFF	TGTGCCAGCAGCTTAGATAAAATTAGGAGGTTCTTC
TRBV11-2	-	TRBJ2-7	-	CASSLVGQPYEQYF	TGTGCCAGCAGCTTAGTAGGCCAACCTTACGAGCAGTACTTC
TRBV27	-	TRBJ1-4	-	CASSLLGPNEKLFF	TGTGCCAGCAGTTTACTGGGGCCTAATGAAAAACTGTTTTTT
TRBV19	-	TRBJ2-1	-	CASSIGGISYNEQFF	TGTGCCAGTAGTATAGGAGGAATTTCCTACAATGAGCAGTTCTTC
TRBV11-2	-	TRBJ2-1	-	CASSLGAGDSNEQFF	TGTGCCAGCAGCTTAGGAGCGGGGGACAGCAATGAGCAGTTCTTC
TRBV14	-	TRBJ2-5	TRBD2	CASTPGTSGGGETQYF	TGTGCCAGCACCCCCGGGACTAGCGGGGGTGGTGAGACCCAGTACTTC
TRBV7-9	few	TRBJ1-4	-	CASSYSLDGKLFF	TGTGCCAGCAGTTATTCCTTGGACGGGAAACTGTTTTTT
TRBV15	-	TRBJ1-5	-	CATSGGSDQPQHF	TGTGCCACCAGCGGTGGTTCGGACCAGCCCCAGCATTTT
TRBV5-1	-	TRBJ2-2	-	CASSFPRSTGELFF	TGCGCCAGCAGCTTCCCTCGGAGCACCGGGGAGCTGTTTTTT
TRBV6-6	-	TRBJ2-7	TRBD1	CASRAGTGRNYEQYF	TGTGCCAGCAGGGCAGGGACAGGGAGAAATTACGAGCAGTACTTC